This T cell receptor (beta chain) is from a study of blood T cells in healthy people across ages. This CDR3 has 13 amino acids. Points from the study as a whole: In long-lived donors, naive CD4+ cell counts and diversity exceeded those of aged donors. Age showed a roughly linear inverse relationship with TCR beta diversity per million T cells.

This clonotype was found many times. The target antigen is unknown. Using a J-beta primer mix together with a sample-barcoded 5' primer, a second PCR was run for roughly 7 to 11 cycles. The template-switch adaptor was a 5' adaptor with 12 random nucleotides. It tagged each cDNA molecule. One entry per CDR3 protein results from TCRdb running MiXCR on the 5' RACE reads. The table has 700,000 or so distinct CDR3 sequences, 40% to 50% seen once. This TCR derives from an elderly man in good health. The V call is TRBV21-1, the J call TRBJ1-2; TRBD1, the table's D call, was not compared with the DNA. TRBV21-1 is recorded as a pseudogene. Sequenced material: blood. CDR3 loop: CASDRALDDGYTF. CDR3 in DNA: TGTGCCAGCGACCGGGCGTTGGACGATGGCTACACCTTC.